A selection of T cell receptor beta chains follows, all from one sample in a study of PD-1 blockade in classical Hodgkin lymphoma. Sequencing used immunoSEQ multiplex PCR; TCRdb keeps in-frame clones, though not all of them. The data show some 7,100 clones, with 60% to 85% seen just once and about three fifths held by the top ten. This specimen was peripheral blood mononuclear cells (PBMCs), taken at baseline. Every receptor here comes from a human donor with classical Hodgkin lymphoma. CDR3s include the opening cysteine and the closing phenylalanine or tryptophan. D genes are given only for firm matches. Only some rows state a clone size, as once, few, many or a class for expanded clones.

j_call d_call cdr3_length v_call clone_size cdr3_aa cdr3_nt
TRBJ1-1 NA 11 TRBV29-1 NA CSVEGRTEAFF TGCAGCGTTGAGGGAAGGACTGAAGCTTTCTTT
TRBJ2-5 TRBD2 16 TRBV6-5 NA CASSYSLAGGLETQYF TGTGCCAGCAGTTACTCACTAGCGGGGGGGCTGGAGACCCAGTACTTC
TRBJ1-4 NA 15 TRBV5-5 few CASSRRGGSNEKLFF TGTGCCAGCAGCCGTCGGGGTGGTAGTAATGAAAAACTGTTTTTT
TRBJ2-2 NA 15 TRBV7-6 NA CASSLAGPNTGELFF TGTGCCAGCAGCTTAGCAGGACCGAACACCGGGGAGCTGTTTTTT
TRBJ1-2 TRBD1 14 TRBV19 NA CASSIEGTEGGYTF TGTGCCAGTAGTATCGAGGGGACAGAGGGTGGCTACACCTTC
TRBJ1-2 NA 11 TRBV4-1 NA CASSLNDGYTF TGCGCCAGCAGCCTAAACGATGGCTACACCTTC
TRBJ2-5 TRBD2 15 TRBV10-3 NA CAIGEAGVLQETQYF TGTGCCATCGGTGAAGCGGGAGTGCTCCAAGAGACCCAGTACTTC
TRBJ1-2 NA 15 TRBV7-2 NA CASSLARQSNYGYTF TGTGCCAGCAGCTTAGCGCGGCAGAGTAACTATGGCTACACCTTC
TRBJ1-4 NA 11 TRBV6-5 few CASRQGFRLFF TGTGCCAGCAGGCAGGGGTTTAGACTGTTTTTT
TRBJ2-1 TRBD2 15 TRBV11-2 medium-sized CASSFASGTYNEQFF TGTGCCAGCAGCTTTGCTAGCGGAACCTACAATGAGCAGTTCTTC
TRBJ2-5 NA 11 TRBV2 NA CASRLLGTQYF TGTGCCAGCAGGCTCCTTGGGACCCAGTACTTC
TRBJ1-3 NA 15 TRBV6-5 NA CASSYSDPSGNTIYF TGTGCCAGCAGTTACTCTGATCCCTCTGGAAACACCATATATTTT
TRBJ2-3 NA 13 TRBV29-1 once CSVEGRNTDTQYF TGCAGCGTTGAAGGTCGGAACACAGATACGCAGTATTTT
TRBJ2-7 NA 14 TRBV11-3 NA CASSLKPRVYEQYF TGTGCCAGCAGCTTAAAGCCCAGGGTCTACGAGCAGTACTTC
TRBJ2-7 TRBD2 16 TRBV29-1 few CSVEDPLAGESGEQYF TGCAGCGTTGAAGATCCTTTAGCGGGAGAGAGTGGAGAGCAGTACTTC
TRBJ2-7 NA 16 TRBV4-1 once CASSQDSEEGTYEQYF TGCGCCAGCAGCCAAGACTCGGAGGAAGGGACCTACGAGCAGTACTTC
TRBJ1-2 NA 16 TRBV7-3 NA CASSPRVGRQNYGYTF TGTGCCAGCAGCCCTAGGGTGGGACGGCAGAACTATGGCTACACCTTC
TRBJ2-2 NA 15 TRBV7-2 NA CASSLHSGASGELFF TGTGCCAGCAGCCTACACTCCGGGGCTTCGGGGGAGCTGTTTTTT
TRBJ2-1 NA 12 TRBV6-6 few CASSYTGNEQFF TGTGCCAGCAGTTACACAGGTAATGAGCAGTTCTTC
TRBJ2-3 NA 15 TRBV4-1 NA CASSPDPSSTDTQYF TGCGCCAGCAGCCCGGACCCCTCTAGCACAGATACGCAGTATTTT
TRBJ2-3 TRBD2 18 TRBV5-1 NA CASSLPLLAGEGGDTQYF TGCGCCAGCAGCTTGCCGTTACTAGCGGGGGAAGGTGGAGATACGCAGTATTTT
TRBJ2-7 TRBD2 16 TRBV9 NA CASSVGLAGGVREQYF TGTGCCAGCAGCGTAGGACTAGCGGGGGGGGTCCGCGAGCAGTACTTC
TRBJ2-1 NA 15 TRBV25-1 NA CASSEPQRPYNEQFF TGTGCCAGCAGTGAACCCCAGCGACCCTACAATGAGCAGTTCTTC
TRBJ1-1 NA 11 TRBV29-1 once CSVRPNTEAFF TGCAGCGTAAGGCCTAACACTGAAGCTTTCTTT
TRBJ2-1 TRBD2 17 TRBV5-1 NA CASSPTSGRADHNEQFF TGCGCCAGCAGCCCGACTAGCGGGAGGGCCGATCACAATGAGCAGTTCTTC
TRBJ2-2 TRBD2 16 TRBV4-1 NA CASSLRGATDTGELFF TGCGCCAGCAGCCTGCGGGGGGCCACTGACACCGGGGAGCTGTTTTTT
TRBJ1-2 TRBD1 16 TRBV27 NA CASSVIRTGGTYGYTF TGTGCCAGCAGCGTCATTAGGACAGGGGGCACCTATGGCTACACCTTC
TRBJ1-5 TRBD1 14 TRBV6-5 NA CASSLDRGYQPQHF TGTGCCAGCAGTCTAGACAGGGGGTATCAGCCCCAGCATTTT
TRBJ1-2 NA 13 TRBV29-1 NA CSVEDRGVYGYTF TGCAGCGTTGAAGATCGAGGAGTCTATGGCTACACCTTC
TRBJ2-7 TRBD1 15 TRBV19 NA CASSIGLGTVYEQYF TGTGCCAGTAGTATAGGATTAGGGACAGTTTACGAGCAGTACTTC
TRBJ1-2 NA 12 TRBV6-5 NA CASRRGLDGYTF TGTGCCAGCAGGCGTGGACTTGACGGCTACACCTTC
TRBJ2-7 TRBD1 14 TRBV27 NA CASSSGGYSSEQYF TGTGCCAGCAGTTCAGGGGGTTACTCTAGCGAGCAGTACTTC
TRBJ2-7 NA 14 TRBV11-3 NA CASTSVRGGNEQYF TGTGCCAGCACCTCGGTCCGGGGTGGGAACGAGCAGTACTTC
TRBJ2-1 NA 13 TRBV19 NA CASTATRTGEQFF TGTGCCAGTACCGCCACTAGGACCGGTGAGCAGTTCTTC
TRBJ2-7 NA 14 TRBV6-5 few CASRIILSSYEQYF TGTGCCAGCAGGATCATACTGAGCTCCTACGAGCAGTACTTC
TRBJ2-3 NA 12 TRBV6-1 NA CASSTPTDTQYF TGTGCCAGCAGTACTCCCACAGATACGCAGTATTTT
TRBJ1-1 NA 13 TRBV2 NA CASRDLRDTEAFF TGTGCCAGCAGGGACTTAAGGGACACTGAAGCTTTCTTT
TRBJ1-3 NA 16 TRBV6-6 NA CASSYGPGQERNTIYF TGTGCCAGCAGTTACGGACCCGGGCAGGAGAGAAACACCATATATTTT
TRBJ2-2 TRBD1 14 TRBV18 once CASSLRQGTGELFF TGTGCCAGCTCATTGAGACAGGGGACCGGGGAGCTGTTTTTT
TRBJ2-2 NA 16 TRBV7-2 NA CASSLSELAWTGELFF TGTGCCAGCAGCTTATCGGAACTAGCTTGGACCGGGGAGCTGTTTTTT
TRBJ2-1 TRBD2 16 TRBV7-9 NA CASSSMGLAGVNEQFF TGTGCCAGCAGCTCGATGGGACTAGCGGGAGTCAATGAGCAGTTCTTC
TRBJ1-2 NA 14 TRBV18 NA CASSPTAGSGGYTF TGTGCCAGCTCACCGACAGCGGGCAGTGGTGGCTACACCTTC
TRBJ2-5 TRBD1 16 TRBV10-2 NA CASRDKTGAAGETQYF TGCGCCAGCAGGGACAAGACAGGGGCCGCCGGGGAGACCCAGTACTTC